These 18 T cell receptor beta chains were sequenced from one sample in a study of CD8+ T cells in alopecia areata. As for treatment: oral pan-JAK inhibitor, 5-10 mg twice daily. Reverse transcription of extracted RNA yielded cDNA, which provided the sequencing template. Sequencing used immunoSEQ multiplex PCR; TCRdb keeps in-frame clones, though not all of them. The sample has 150,000 to 250,000 clones, 60% seen once; the top ten hold 3% to 4%. The starting material was CD4+ T cells sorted from blood, obtained at week 4, from a patient treated with tofacitinib. The receptors here all came from a human donor with alopecia areata.

The V and J genes are TRBV25-1 and TRBJ1-5, with D maybe TRBD1 (6 bases). This CDR3 has 13 amino acids. Trimming shortened V by 6 bases and J by 4 bases, and 10 bases separated the two germline ends. Germline CDR1 reads MGHDK; CDR2 reads SYGVNS. The CDR3: CASRGQPNQPQHF. The CDR3 region has the DNA TGTGCCAGCAGGGGACAACCAAATCAGCCCCAGCATTTT.

The chain uses TRBV30 and TRBJ1-1, with TRBD1 as a possible D gene (6 bases). The CDR3 has 13 amino acids. Germline V gene sequence: CDR1 GTSNPN, CDR2 SVGIG (reference sequence). V dropped 4 bases and J dropped 4 bases, with 13 bases sitting between them. CDR3 residues: CAWILTGSTEAFF. CDR3 DNA sequence: TGTGCCTGGATCCTTACAGGGTCCACTGAAGCTTTCTTT.

In its sample, this clone was seen a few times. The chain links TRBV7-2 to TRBJ2-7, with D uncertain. Trimming cost V 1 base and J 3 bases, with 4 bases left between them. In germline, CDR1 is SGHTA, CDR2 FQGNSA. There are 12 residues in the CDR3. The CDR3 is CASSLVLYEQYF. The CDR3 bases are TGTGCCAGCAGCTTAGTTCTCTACGAGCAGTACTTC.

This sequence joins TRBV15 and TRBJ1-2, with D perhaps matching TRBD1 (5 bases). The CDR3 has 15 residues. V lost 4 bases and J 6 bases, leaving 18 bases between the germline ends. Germline lookup yields CDR1 LNHNV and CDR2 YYDKDF (reference sequence). The CDR3 DNA reads TGTGCCACCAGCACCCGATTACAGGTCAAGCATGGCTACACCTTC. This codes for CATSTRLQVKHGYTF.

Of note for this clone: The conserved phenylalanine or tryptophan normally closing the CDR3 is absent here, so this likely arose from a read error. CDR3 residues: CAWRGLQGLNSPLHS. As DNA, the CDR3 is TGTGCCTGGAGGGGATTACAGGGGCTAAATTCACCCCTCCACTCT. This chain connects TRBV30 to TRBJ1-6; 7 nucleotides align to TRBD1. The CDR3 has 15 residues. The ends lost 3 bases at V and 7 bases at J; junction bases unmatched: 9. Germline values: CDR1 GTSNPN, CDR2 SVGIG (reference sequence).

The J gene is TRBJ1-2, the V gene TRBV4-2; the D gene is possibly TRBD1 (5 bases). Per germline, CDR1 LGHNA and CDR2 YNFKEQ. The CDR3 runs 15 residues. V lost 1 base, J lost 0 bases, and 9 bases lay in between. The CDR3, as DNA: TGTGCCAGCAGCCAAGGTCCCAGGGCTAACTATGGCTACACCTTC. Protein product: CASSQGPRANYGYTF.

V usage is TRBV30 and J usage is TRBJ1-1; 8 nucleotides match TRBD1. The CDR3 has 16 residues. V trimming: 1 base; J trimming: 3 bases; junction bases outside the gene matches: 10. Germline loops: CDR1 GTSNPN, CDR2 SVGIG (reference sequence). The CDR3 spells CAWSAIRQGRDTEAFF. CDR3 nucleotide sequence: TGTGCCTGGAGTGCAATCCGACAGGGGAGGGACACTGAAGCTTTCTTT.

The chain is built from TRBV18 and TRBJ1-6, with unresolved D. V lost 4 bases and J 10 bases, leaving 20 bases between the germline ends. The CDR3 sequence is 16 residues long. Per germline, CDR1 KGHSH and CDR2 LQKENI. CDR3 in amino acids: CASSQQWRRVESPLHF. CDR3 in DNA: TGTGCCAGCTCACAGCAGTGGCGCCGGGTGGAATCACCCCTCCACTTT.

V is TRBV29-1 and J is TRBJ2-2; D is unresolved. There are 13 residues in the CDR3. The V end lost 3 bases, the J end lost 0 bases, and 5 bases lay between the germline ends. Germline V CDR1 and CDR2: SQVTM, ANQGSEA. Here the CDR3 DNA reads TGCAGCGTTGATGGGACGAACACCGGGGAGCTGTTTTTT. Encoded protein: CSVDGTNTGELFF.

This chain connects TRBV7-2 to TRBJ1-2, with a weak D call TRBD1 (6 bases). Germline CDR1 and CDR2: SGHTA and FQGNSA. V was trimmed by 1 base and J by 4 bases, leaving 10 bases between them. This CDR3 region has 14 residues. The CDR3 DNA reads as TGTGCCAGCAGCTTAGATCAGGGGTCCTATGGCTACACCTTC. Residues: CASSLDQGSYGYTF.

J is TRBJ1-5 and V is TRBV6-1; TRBD1 might be the D (6 bases). Germline V lookup: CDR1 MNHNS, CDR2 SASEGT. The CDR3 loop spans 15 amino acids. Trimming left V 6 bases short and J 1 base short, with 13 bases between. CDR3 region: CASSRDKGSNQPQHF. The CDR3 coding sequence is TGTGCCAGCAGCCGGGACAAGGGAAGCAATCAGCCCCAGCATTTT.

In its sample, this clone was seen a few times. The chain employs TRBV2 and TRBJ2-3; 9 bases align to TRBD2. The CDR3 spans 15 residues. V trimming: 6 bases; J trimming: 7 bases; junction bases outside the gene matches: 11. The germline V gene has CDR1 SNHLY and CDR2 FYNNEI. The CDR3 DNA sequence: TGTGCCAGCAGCCGTCAGCGGGGGGCAGGGAATACGCAGTATTTT. Its protein product is CASSRQRGAGNTQYF.

This clone was detected only a few times. The J gene is TRBJ1-5, the V gene TRBV4-1; tentatively, D is TRBD1 (6 bases). The CDR3 totals 16 residues. Trimming took 1 base from V and 1 from J, leaving 11 bases between them. Germline V lookup: CDR1 MGHRA, CDR2 YSYEKL. The CDR3 sequence is CASSQGPTGSNQPQHF. The CDR3 nucleotides read TGCGCCAGCAGCCAAGGCCCTACAGGGAGCAATCAGCCCCAGCATTTT.

The chain couples TRBV6-4 to TRBJ2-7, with TRBD2 matching over 8 bases. Germline values: CDR1 MRHNA, CDR2 SNTAGT. Unmatched junction bases numbered 15, after V lost 2 bases and J lost 6 bases. The CDR3 runs 17 residues. As DNA, the CDR3 is TGTGCCAGCAGTGACCAGAAAGGGCCCGGGGGGGCCGGCGAGCAGTACTTC. Amino acid sequence: CASSDQKGPGGAGEQYF.

This clone was seen a single time. CDR3 nucleotides: TGTGCCAGCAGCTGGGGCACTGAAGCTTTCTTT. It encodes CASSWGTEAFF. The V and J genes are TRBV7-9 and TRBJ1-1; no clear D gene. CDR1 is SEHNR and CDR2 is FQNEAQ in the germline V gene (reference sequence). The CDR3 has 11 amino acids. V dropped 4 bases and J dropped 4 bases, with 4 bases sitting between them.

This clone has a handful of counts. The chain joins TRBV10-3 to TRBJ2-3; perhaps TRBD2 as D (6 bases). The CDR3 totals 14 residues. CDR1 ENHRY and CDR2 SYGVKD come from the germline V gene. V dropped 7 bases and J dropped 4 bases, with 15 bases sitting between them. Written as DNA, the CDR3 is TGTGCCATCACCCCCGACGGGGGATCAGATACGCAGTATTTT. Protein sequence: CAITPDGGSDTQYF.

This clone was recorded a few times. Here the CDR3 reads CASSQQPGQRETQYF. The CDR3 DNA reads as TGCGCCAGCAGCCAACAACCGGGACAGAGAGAGACCCAGTACTTC. The gene calls are TRBV4-3 and TRBJ2-5, with 7 bases identical to TRBD1. CDR3 length: 15 amino acids. The V and J ends lost 2 bases and 4 bases, in that order; junction bases with no gene match: 7. Germline-derived CDR1 and CDR2 are LGHNA and YSLEER.

V and J are TRBV28 and TRBJ1-2, with unresolved D. Germline V gene sequence: CDR1 MDHEN, CDR2 SYDVKM. The CDR3 loop spans 14 amino acids. V was shortened by 7 bases and J by 5 bases, with 17 bases between the two germline ends. CDR3 sequence reads: CASTLGGGGYGYTF. Here the CDR3 DNA reads TGTGCCAGCACCTTAGGAGGAGGAGGATATGGCTACACCTTC.